The present TCR beta chain was sequenced within a study of blood T cell repertoires in COVID-19. Study context: Acute and convalescent COVID-19 specimens originated in the United States, Italy and Spain.

Methods used by the authors: By means of reference gene primer amplification, nucleated cell counts were estimated. Libraries were prepared by immunoSEQ multiplex PCR; TCRdb keeps only in-frame clonotypes and omits some of them. That table furnishes V, J and clone size, whereas the DNA furnished D and trimming. The sample lists hundreds of thousands of clones; roughly 76% were seen once. V lost 2 bases and J 6 bases, leaving 9 bases between the germline ends. The germline CDR1 and CDR2 sequences are SGHRS and YFSETQ. This CDR3 comprises 12 residues. The V gene is TRBV5-1, the J gene TRBJ2-7; D perhaps matches TRBD2 (6 bases). This TCR was recovered from a woman older than 75 with COVID-19, enrolled during active disease. The sample comprised peripheral blood. The CDR3 region is CASSFRGIEQYF. In DNA, the CDR3 is TGCGCCAGCAGCTTCCGGGGGATCGAGCAGTACTTC.